Listed below are T cell receptor beta chains from one sample, sequenced in a study of cytomegalovirus exposure and HLA in healthy donors. This table comes from immunoSEQ multiplex PCR, and its TCRdb copy is limited to in-frame clones, with some not included. The table lists about 150,000 clones, 76% of them singletons, with approximately 1.8% in the top ten. Sequenced: PBMCs. These receptors were taken from a female donor in good health and CMV-seropositive. Both conserved end residues are part of each CDR3. The D gene is left open where the match is weak. Clone size appears in some rows only: once, few, many, or a class for an expanded clone.

J	D	V	length	size	DNA	CDR3
TRBJ2-7	TRBD1	TRBV19	16	NA	TGTGCCAGTAGTACCTACAGGGGACAGGGGTATGGCGAGCAGTACTTC	CASSTYRGQGYGEQYF
TRBJ2-7	TRBD2	TRBV7-2	14	NA	TGTGCCAGCAGCTTAAGGACTAGCGGGTACGAGCAGTACTTC	CASSLRTSGYEQYF
TRBJ2-4	NA	TRBV7-2	12	NA	TGTGCCAGCAGCTCAAGCCGCGGCATTCAGTACTTC	CASSSSRGIQYF
TRBJ2-7	NA	TRBV6-1	16	NA	TGTGCCAGCAGTGAGGAGTACCCAGGGGTCTTCCACGAGCAGTACTTC	CASSEEYPGVFHEQYF
TRBJ2-7	NA	TRBV11-3	11	NA	TGTGCCATTGTGCGGGGTCTCGAGCAGTACTTC	CAIVRGLEQYF
TRBJ1-2	NA	TRBV5-4	13	NA	TGTGCCAGCAGCTTGGACCAGGTCTATGGCTACACCTTC	CASSLDQVYGYTF
TRBJ1-1	TRBD1	TRBV7-3	15	NA	TGTGCCAGCAGCCCCCGAGGAGGGGGCGCGACTGAAGCTTTCTTT	CASSPRGGGATEAFF
TRBJ2-3	TRBD2	TRBV11-2	17	NA	TGTGCCAGCAGCCGCCAACTAGCGACCGACCCCACAGATACGCAGTATTTT	CASSRQLATDPTDTQYF
TRBJ2-2	TRBD2	TRBV6-6	16	NA	TGTGCCAGCAGCTGGCTAGCGGGAGGGGGCGGCGGGGAGCTGTTTTTT	CASSWLAGGGGGELFF
TRBJ2-1	NA	TRBV19	14	NA	TGTGCCAGTAGGAAACAGGGGGGGGACAATGAGCAGTTCTTC	CASRKQGGDNEQFF
TRBJ1-2	TRBD1	TRBV29-1	13	NA	TGCAGCGTTGAAAGGACAGGCCTCTATGGCTACCCCTTC	CSVERTGLYGYPF
TRBJ2-1	TRBD1	TRBV7-6	14	NA	TGTGCCAGCAGCTTAGAGGGGACAGGGGTCGAGCAGTTCTTC	CASSLEGTGVEQFF
TRBJ1-2	TRBD1	TRBV13	14	NA	TGTGCCAGCAGCGTCCCAGGGGGCGACTATGGCTACACCTTC	CASSVPGGDYGYTF
TRBJ2-3	TRBD1	TRBV5-1	14	NA	TGCGCCAGCAGCCAAGGACAGGGCACAGATACGCAGTATTTT	CASSQGQGTDTQYF
TRBJ2-7	NA	TRBV7-9	14	NA	TGTGCCAGCAGCACCACTAGGGCGCCCTACGAGCAGTACTTC	CASSTTRAPYEQYF
TRBJ2-1	TRBD2	TRBV6-6	14	NA	TGTGCCAGCAGCGGACTAGCGGGAAAAGATGAGCAGTTCTTC	CASSGLAGKDEQFF
TRBJ2-3	TRBD1	TRBV10-3	16	NA	TGTGCCATCAGTGACCCCCTAGACAGGGGTGGGGATACGCAGTATTTT	CAISDPLDRGGDTQYF
TRBJ2-2	NA	TRBV7-8	14	NA	TGTGCCAGCAGCTTAGTCACGAACACCGGGGAGCTGTTTTTT	CASSLVTNTGELFF
TRBJ1-2	NA	TRBV5-4	15	NA	TGTGCCAGCAGCTTGCAAGACAGACAAAACTATGGCTACACCTTC	CASSLQDRQNYGYTF
TRBJ1-2	NA	TRBV4-1	15	few	TGCGCCAGCAGCCAAGAGGCAGGGAGGGTCTATGGCTACACCTTC	CASSQEAGRVYGYTF
TRBJ2-7	NA	TRBV28	13	NA	TGTGCCAGCAGCTTAACGGGACAAGACCAGGTCTTCTTC	CASSLTGQDQVFF
TRBJ2-5	TRBD1	TRBV5-5	13	NA	TGTGCCAGCAGCTGGGGGACAGGAGGGGAGCAGTACTTC	CASSWGTGGEQYF
TRBJ2-5	TRBD2	TRBV30	14	once	TGTGCCTGGAGTGTACAAGGACTAGCGGAGACCCAGTACTTC	CAWSVQGLAETQYF
TRBJ2-7	NA	TRBV5-4	16	once	TGTGCCAGCAGCTTGGGAGGAACCGTGAGCTCCTACGAGCAGTACTTC	CASSLGGTVSSYEQYF
TRBJ2-3	NA	TRBV2	12	NA	TGTGCGATCACTAGGGGGGGAGATACGCAGTATTTT	CAITRGGDTQYF
TRBJ2-3	NA	TRBV2	16	NA	TGTGCCAGCAGTTACATTTATACTAGACGGGGAGATACGCAGTATTTT	CASSYIYTRRGDTQYF
TRBJ1-2	NA	TRBV15	12	few	TGTGCCACCAGCTACATCGGGGGAGGCTACACCTTC	CATSYIGGGYTF
TRBJ2-1	TRBD2	TRBV28	17	NA	TGTGCCAGCAGTTTAGGGGGGGGAGGGGTTGAGGACAATGAGCAGTTCTTC	CASSLGGGGVEDNEQFF